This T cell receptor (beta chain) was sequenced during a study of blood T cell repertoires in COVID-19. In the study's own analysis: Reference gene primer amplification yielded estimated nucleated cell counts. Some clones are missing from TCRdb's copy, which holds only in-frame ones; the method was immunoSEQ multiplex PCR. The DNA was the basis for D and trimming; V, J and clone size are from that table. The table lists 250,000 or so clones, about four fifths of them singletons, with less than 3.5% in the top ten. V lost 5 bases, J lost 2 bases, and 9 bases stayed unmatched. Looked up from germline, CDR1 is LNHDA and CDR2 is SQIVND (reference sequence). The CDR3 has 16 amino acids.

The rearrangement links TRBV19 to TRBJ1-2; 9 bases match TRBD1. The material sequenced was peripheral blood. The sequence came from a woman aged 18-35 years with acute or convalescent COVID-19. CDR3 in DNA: TGTGCCAGTAGTGGAGAACAGGGGGCGGTCAACTATGGCTACACCTTC. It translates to CASSGEQGAVNYGYTF.